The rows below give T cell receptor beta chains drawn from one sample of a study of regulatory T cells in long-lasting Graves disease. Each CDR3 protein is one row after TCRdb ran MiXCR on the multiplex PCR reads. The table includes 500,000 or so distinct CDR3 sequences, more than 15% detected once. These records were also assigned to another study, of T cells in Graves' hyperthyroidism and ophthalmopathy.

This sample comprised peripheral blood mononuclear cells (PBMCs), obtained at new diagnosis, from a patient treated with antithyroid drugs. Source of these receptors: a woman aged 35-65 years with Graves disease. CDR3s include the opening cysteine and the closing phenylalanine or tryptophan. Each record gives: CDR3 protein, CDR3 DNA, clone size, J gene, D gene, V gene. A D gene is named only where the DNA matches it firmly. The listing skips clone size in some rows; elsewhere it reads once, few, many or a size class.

CASSAAGGLTDTQYF | TGTGCCAGCAGTGCGGCGGGGGGTCTCACAGATACGCAGTATTTT | many | TRBJ2-3 | TRBD2 | TRBV2
CASSAVGGQPQHF | TGTGCCAGCAGCGCAGTGGGGGGTCAGCCCCAGCATTTT | many | TRBJ1-5 | . | TRBV28
CASSLAVGGGAYNEQFF | TGTGCCAGCAGCTTAGCCGTTGGGGGGGGTGCGTACAATGAGCAGTTCTTC | many | TRBJ2-1 | TRBD2 | TRBV7-9
CASRGSLNTEAFF | TGTGCCAGCAGGGGTAGTTTGAACACTGAAGCTTTCTTT | many | TRBJ1-1 | . | TRBV6-1
CASSLLARGSSGANVLTF | TGTGCCAGCAGTTTATTGGCCAGGGGGTCCTCTGGGGCCAACGTCCTGACTTTC | many | TRBJ2-6 | TRBD1 | TRBV28
CASSVATGDSLSNTEAFF | TGTGCCAGCAGCGTAGCTACCGGGGACAGCTTATCGAACACTGAAGCTTTCTTT | . | TRBJ1-1 | TRBD1 | TRBV9
CASSQHSGRNTEAFF | TGTGCCAGCAGCCAACATAGTGGACGGAACACTGAAGCTTTCTTT | many | TRBJ1-1 | . | TRBV3-1
CASSLAGTYQETQYF | TGTGCCAGCAGCCTAGCGGGGACGTACCAAGAGACCCAGTACTTC | many | TRBJ2-5 | TRBD2 | TRBV7-8
CASSGDRGYEQYF | TGTGCCAGCTCGGGGGACAGGGGGTACGAGCAGTACTTC | many | TRBJ2-7 | TRBD1 | TRBV18
CASGPRPLTEAFF | TGTGCCAGTGGTCCTCGACCCCTGACTGAAGCTTTCTTT | many | TRBJ1-1 | . | TRBV19
CASSPRVLEFNEQFF | TGTGCCAGCAGCCCCCGGGTCTTGGAGTTCAATGAGCAGTTCTTC | many | TRBJ2-1 | . | TRBV7-2
CASNLGLGTGELFF | TGTGCCAGCAACCTGGGGCTGGGCACCGGGGAGCTGTTTTTT | few | TRBJ2-2 | . | TRBV2
CAWGLSIDTQYF | TGTGCCTGGGGACTCTCCATAGATACGCAGTATTTT | . | TRBJ2-3 | . | TRBV30
CASSLMRGEQFF | TGTGCCAGCAGTCTCATGAGGGGTGAGCAGTTCTTC | . | TRBJ2-1 | . | TRBV7-9
CASKPETVNTEAFF | TGCGCCAGCAAGCCAGAGACAGTGAACACTGAAGCTTTCTTT | few | TRBJ1-1 | . | TRBV5-1
CASSQPLRELFF | TGCGCCAGCAGCCAGCCCCTCCGGGAGCTGTTTTTT | . | TRBJ2-2 | . | TRBV4-1
CASSSIWGSTDTQYF | TGTGCCAGCAGCTCCATATGGGGGAGCACAGATACGCAGTATTTT | . | TRBJ2-3 | . | TRBV7-9
CASSPGENTIYF | TGCGCCAGCAGCCCGGGGGAAAACACCATATATTTT | . | TRBJ1-3 | . | TRBV4-1
CASSLRANWNEQFF | TGTGCCAGCAGTCTCCGGGCCAATTGGAATGAGCAGTTCTTC | . | TRBJ2-1 | . | TRBV27
CASSMGESSYNEQFF | TGTGCCAGCAGCATGGGGGAGAGCTCCTACAATGAGCAGTTCTTC | many | TRBJ2-1 | . | TRBV11-2
CSARRTQEDSQHF | TGCAGCGCTCGACGCACACAGGAAGACTCCCAGCATTTT | once | TRBJ1-5 | . | TRBV29-1
CASSPTDRSSTDTQYF | TGTGCCAGCAGTCCTACCGACAGGAGTAGCACAGATACGCAGTATTTT | few | TRBJ2-3 | . | TRBV10-3
CASSFQLYNEQFF | TGTGCCAGCAGTTTTCAGCTGTACAATGAGCAGTTCTTC | . | TRBJ2-1 | . | TRBV12-3/TRBV12-4
CASLPRDSRSEAFF | TGTGCCAGTTTACCGCGGGACTCCCGTTCGGAAGCTTTCTTT | . | TRBJ1-1 | . | TRBV19
CAIRTGEYEQYF | TGTGCCATCCGGACAGGGGAATACGAGCAGTACTTC | . | TRBJ2-7 | TRBD1 | TRBV28
CASSIRGGGFGNTEAFF | TGTGCCAGTAGTATTCGCGGTGGAGGGTTCGGGAACACTGAAGCTTTCTTT | few | TRBJ1-1 | . | TRBV19
CAWSPLHGSPLHF | TGTGCCTGGAGTCCCCTTCATGGTTCACCCCTCCACTTT | many | TRBJ1-6 | . | TRBV30
CSASLRDSWYQETQYF | TGCAGTGCTAGTCTCCGGGACAGTTGGTACCAAGAGACCCAGTACTTC | few | TRBJ2-5 | TRBD1 | TRBV20-1
CASRPGTGFGEQYF | TGTGCCAGCAGACCCGGGACAGGGTTTGGCGAGCAGTACTTC | many | TRBJ2-7 | TRBD1 | TRBV27
CASSLGYFLPGELFF | TGTGCCAGCAGCTTAGGGTACTTTCTTCCCGGGGAGCTGTTTTTT | . | TRBJ2-2 | . | TRBV7-2
CASSADLRGRGYNEQFF | TGTGCCAGCAGCGCAGACCTCCGGGGAAGGGGCTACAATGAGCAGTTCTTC | few | TRBJ2-1 | . | TRBV9
CASSSRGLNTQYF | TGTGCCAGCTCCTCCAGGGGTCTAAATACGCAGTATTTT | many | TRBJ2-3 | . | TRBV2
CASSYTDNEQFF | TGTGCCAGCAGTTACACTGACAATGAGCAGTTCTTC | many | TRBJ2-1 | . | TRBV3-1
CASSSAPTNEKLFF | TGTGCCAGCTCATCAGCTCCAACTAATGAAAAACTGTTTTTT | many | TRBJ1-4 | . | TRBV18
CASSSRGVAGGSYNEQFF | TGTGCCAGCAGCTCCCGGGGTGTGGCAGGGGGTTCCTACAATGAACAGTTCTTC | . | TRBJ2-1 | TRBD1 | TRBV13
CSVEVGANSWNTEAFF | TGCAGCGTTGAAGTCGGGGCGAACAGTTGGAACACTGAAGCTTTCTTT | many | TRBJ1-1 | . | TRBV29-1
CASSLPSHYGYTF | TGTGCCAGCAGCCTACCGAGTCACTATGGCTACACCTTC | few | TRBJ1-2 | . | TRBV11-2
CASSQVGGKVNEQFF | TGCGCCAGCAGCCAAGTAGGCGGGAAGGTAAATGAGCAGTTCTTC | many | TRBJ2-1 | . | TRBV4-1
CASSLGTAPLGYTF | TGTGCCAGCAGTTTAGGGACAGCCCCTTTGGGCTACACCTTC | many | TRBJ1-2 | . | TRBV12-3/TRBV12-4
CASMVDRAEAFF | TGTGCCAGCATGGTCGACAGGGCTGAAGCTTTCTTT | many | TRBJ1-1 | TRBD1 | TRBV6-1
CASSLRTAPDLRTEAFF | TGTGCCAGCAGCTTGCGAACAGCCCCTGATTTGAGGACTGAAGCTTTCTTT | many | TRBJ1-1 | . | TRBV11-2
CASSLSRTGSQPQHF | TGTGCCAGCAGTTTGTCCAGGACAGGGAGCCAGCCCCAGCATTTT | . | TRBJ1-5 | TRBD1 | TRBV28
CASSDPQGSYNSPLHF | TGTGCCAGCAGCGACCCCCAGGGGTCCTATAATTCACCCCTCCACTTT | many | TRBJ1-6 | . | TRBV2
CASSGQGGNEAFF | TGTGCCAGCTCGGGACAGGGGGGGAATGAAGCTTTCTTT | many | TRBJ1-1 | TRBD1 | TRBV18
CASSQRGQDLYGYTF | TGTGCCAGCAGCCAACGGGGACAGGACCTCTATGGCTACACCTTC | many | TRBJ1-2 | TRBD1 | TRBV3-1
CASSYSKTNTEAFF | TGTGCCAGCAGTTACTCGAAAACGAACACTGAAGCTTTCTTT | . | TRBJ1-1 | . | TRBV6-9
CSALGNLAKNIQYF | TGCAGTGCTTTGGGGAACCTAGCCAAAAACATTCAGTACTTC | many | TRBJ2-4 | . | TRBV20-1
CAWSVWGRDTEAFF | TGTGCCTGGAGTGTGTGGGGGAGGGACACTGAAGCTTTCTTT | many | TRBJ1-1 | . | TRBV30
CASSYGAGRTGELFF | TGTGCCAGCAGTTACGGGGCAGGGAGAACCGGGGAGCTGTTTTTT | few | TRBJ2-2 | . | TRBV6-2/TRBV6-3
CASSQVGTVVAGYTF | TGTGCCAGCAGCCAAGTCGGGACAGTGGTAGCTGGCTACACCTTC | few | TRBJ1-2 | TRBD1 | TRBV4-2
CASSEGWGGNTIYF | TGTGCCAGCAGTGAAGGGTGGGGAGGAAACACCATATATTTT | many | TRBJ1-3 | . | TRBV2
CASSLALGTDNTEAFF | TGTGCCAGCAGCTTAGCCCTAGGGACGGATAACACTGAAGCTTTCTTT | many | TRBJ1-1 | . | TRBV11-2
CASSLGRWGAYGYTF | TGTGCCAGCAGTTTAGGTCGTTGGGGAGCCTATGGCTACACCTTC | many | TRBJ1-2 | . | TRBV12-3/TRBV12-4
CASSFRGGGGEQYF | TGTGCCAGCAGTTTCAGGGGGGGCGGTGGCGAGCAGTACTTC | few | TRBJ2-7 | . | TRBV7-2
CASSQAPQGYTF | TGTGCCAGCAGCCAAGCTCCTCAAGGCTACACCTTC | few | TRBJ1-2 | . | TRBV3-1
CASSPQEASYEQYF | TGTGCCAGCAGCCCGCAGGAAGCCTCCTACGAGCAGTACTTC | few | TRBJ2-7 | . | TRBV11-1
CASSSTGGAGGELFF | TGTGCCAGCAGTTCTACAGGGGGCGCGGGCGGGGAGCTGTTTTTT | . | TRBJ2-2 | TRBD1 | TRBV6-2/TRBV6-3
CASSPPSRGGAGANVLTF | TGTGCCAGCAGCCCCCCTTCCAGGGGAGGTGCTGGGGCCAACGTCCTGACTTTC | . | TRBJ2-6 | . | TRBV7-9
CASSITGSHTEKLFF | TGTGCCAGTAGTATTACTGGTTCCCATACCGAAAAACTGTTTTTT | few | TRBJ1-4 | . | TRBV19
CASKAGENEQYF | TGCGCCAGCAAGGCAGGGGAGAACGAGCAGTACTTC | few | TRBJ2-7 | . | TRBV5-1